Listed below are T cell receptor beta chains from one sample, sequenced in a study of blood T cells in healthy people across ages. TCRdb re-derived calls from the 5' RACE reads in MiXCR, one entry per CDR3 protein. The table has hundreds of thousands of distinct CDR3 sequences, more than 50% seen once. The specimen was blood. Every receptor here comes from a man in his forties or fifties in good health. CDR3s include the opening cysteine and the closing phenylalanine or tryptophan. D genes are given only for firm matches. Clone size is not always given. Where it is, it says once, few, many or a class for expanded clones.

d_call	v_call	j_call	clone_size	cdr3_nt	cdr3_aa
-	TRBV27	TRBJ1-1	-	TGTGCCAGCAGTTTAAGGACACTAAAGGGGGCTGAAGCTTTCTTT	CASSLRTLKGAEAFF
TRBD2	TRBV4-3	TRBJ2-3	-	TGCGCCAGCAGCCAAGGAGTCACCGGGAGGACAGATACGCAGTATTTT	CASSQGVTGRTDTQYF
TRBD1	TRBV11-1	TRBJ1-2	-	TGTGCCAGCAGCCGGGACAGGGGGCGCGACTATGGCTACACCTTC	CASSRDRGRDYGYTF
TRBD1	TRBV6-1	TRBJ2-5	-	TGTGCCAGCAGTAGACAGGGACCAGAGACCCAGTACTTC	CASSRQGPETQYF
TRBD1	TRBV20-1	TRBJ1-3	-	TGCAGTGCACTAGACAGGGTGTCTGGAAACACCATATATTTT	CSALDRVSGNTIYF
TRBD2	TRBV12-3/TRBV12-4	TRBJ2-1	-	TGTGCCAGCAGTTTAGCGCTAGCGGGACCATACAATGAGCAGTTCTTC	CASSLALAGPYNEQFF
TRBD1	TRBV5-6	TRBJ1-2	-	TGTGCCAGCAGCTTGGAGGGACAGAGCTATGGCTACATCTTC	CASSLEGQSYGYIF
-	TRBV30	TRBJ1-5	-	TGTGCCTGGAGTACACAGGAATATCAGCCCCAGCATTTT	CAWSTQEYQPQHF
-	TRBV29-1	TRBJ2-7	few	TGCAGCGTTGAAGGGGCCAACTACGAGCAGTACTTC	CSVEGANYEQYF
-	TRBV11-2	TRBJ2-1	-	TGTGCCAGCAGGCGCCAACTAGGAGGTTATGTGGAGCAGTTCTTC	CASRRQLGGYVEQFF
-	TRBV28	TRBJ2-7	-	TGTGCCAGTGGCCCAGTTGACAGCTACGAGCAGTACTTC	CASGPVDSYEQYF
TRBD1	TRBV29-1	TRBJ2-2	-	TGCAGCGTTACGGACAGGGGTTTGTACGGGGAGCTGTTTTTT	CSVTDRGLYGELFF
TRBD2	TRBV15	TRBJ2-5	-	TGTGCCACCAGCAGAGGGGAGGGAGGGAATGAGCAGTACTTC	CATSRGEGGNEQYF
TRBD1	TRBV27	TRBJ2-5	-	TGTGCCAGCAGACCCCTAACCGGGACAGGGGCGACCAAAGAGACCCAGTACTTC	CASRPLTGTGATKETQYF
TRBD2	TRBV20-1	TRBJ2-3	few	TGCAGTGCTAGAGATGAGCGGCTAGCGGGACACACAGATACGCAGTATTTT	CSARDERLAGHTDTQYF
TRBD2	TRBV12-3/TRBV12-4	TRBJ2-1	-	TGTGCCAGCAGTGCAGGCGGGAGGGACAATGAGCAGTTCTTC	CASSAGGRDNEQFF